Each of the 7 T cell receptor beta chains below was sequenced from the same sample in a study of T cell repertoires in ileal Crohn's disease. Assay used: immunoSEQ multiplex PCR; TCRdb lists only in-frame clones, some missing. The table includes 17,000 or so clones, about 86% detected once. Sequencing used ileal tissue. The receptors come from an adult with Crohn's disease.

This rearrangement joins TRBV5-4 to TRBJ2-7; TRBD2 aligns across 8 bases. With 4 bases clipped from V and 1 base from J, the junction kept 10 bases outside the gene matches. CDR3 length equals 16 residues. The germline V gene encodes CDR1 SGHNT and CDR2 YYREEE (reference sequence). CDR3 in DNA: TGTGCCAGCAGCAGGGGAGCGGGAGTCGGATCCTACGAGCAGTACTTC. This codes for CASSRGAGVGSYEQYF.

The gene calls are TRBV10-3 and TRBJ1-2; D possibly corresponds to TRBD1 (6 bases). Trimming left V 5 bases short and J 6 bases short, with 16 bases between. This CDR3 has 14 amino acids. Germline V gene sequence: CDR1 ENHRY, CDR2 SYGVKD. The CDR3 region has the DNA TGTGCCATCAGTCAGAGACAGGATCCGAATGGCTACACCTTC. Amino acid sequence: CAISQRQDPNGYTF.

The chain employs TRBV7-9 and TRBJ2-7, with TRBD1 matching 9 bases. The V gene end was trimmed by 4 bases and the J gene end by 2 bases; junction bases not matched to a gene: 6. The CDR3 length is 15 residues. Germline assignment: CDR1 SEHNR and CDR2 FQNEAQ (reference sequence). The CDR3 DNA sequence: TGTGCCAGCAGCTCAGAGTACAGGGGGCCCTACGAGCAGTACTTC. Translation gives CASSSEYRGPYEQYF.

This clone was recorded a few times. The chain carries TRBV19 and TRBJ1-2; 9 bases agree with TRBD1. The V gene's germline CDR1 is LNHDA and CDR2 SQIVND (reference sequence). This CDR3 has 14 amino acids. Unmatched junction bases numbered 6, after V lost 7 bases and J lost 3 bases. CDR3 sequence reads: CASKAGQGDYGYTF. As DNA, the CDR3 is TGTGCCAGTAAGGCGGGACAGGGTGACTATGGCTACACCTTC.

This sequence joins TRBV10-1 and TRBJ2-5; perhaps TRBD2 as D (5 bases). Deletions cut 6 bases from V and 5 bases from J, with 16 bases between. From germline, CDR1 is WNHNN and CDR2 SYGVQD (reference sequence). The length of the CDR3 is 14 residues. CDR3 bases: TGCGCCAGCAGCACGGGAATTCTAGGGGAGACCCAGTACTTC. The encoded protein is CASSTGILGETQYF.

The J gene is TRBJ2-3, the V gene TRBV19, with 10 bases fitting TRBD1. CDR1 is LNHDA and CDR2 is SQIVND in the germline V gene (reference sequence). V was pared by 3 bases and J by 2 bases, with 5 bases of the junction left unmatched. The CDR3 runs 16 residues. The CDR3 loop reads CASSMGTGVITDTQYF. The CDR3, as DNA: TGTGCCAGTAGTATGGGGACAGGGGTGATCACAGATACGCAGTATTTT.

The chain combines TRBV18 with TRBJ2-6; possibly TRBD2 for D (6 bases). The CDR3 sequence is 17 residues long. V gave up 1 base and J gave up 0 bases, with 10 bases separating them. Germline V gene sequence: CDR1 KGHSH, CDR2 LQKENI. CDR3 nucleotides: TGTGCCAGCTCACCACTTATCGGGGGCTCTGGGGCCAACGTCCTGACTTTC. Its protein product is CASSPLIGGSGANVLTF.